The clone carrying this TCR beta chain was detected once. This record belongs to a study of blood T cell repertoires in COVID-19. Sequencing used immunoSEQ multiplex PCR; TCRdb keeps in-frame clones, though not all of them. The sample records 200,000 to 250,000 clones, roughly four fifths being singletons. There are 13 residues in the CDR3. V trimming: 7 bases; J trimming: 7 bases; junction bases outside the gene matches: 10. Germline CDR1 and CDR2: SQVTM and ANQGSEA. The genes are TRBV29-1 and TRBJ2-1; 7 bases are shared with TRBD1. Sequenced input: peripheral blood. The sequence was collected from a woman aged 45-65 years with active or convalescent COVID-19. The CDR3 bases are TGCAGCGCCCGAGGGGGCCGAGGTAATGAGCAGTTCTTC. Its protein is CSARGGRGNEQFF.